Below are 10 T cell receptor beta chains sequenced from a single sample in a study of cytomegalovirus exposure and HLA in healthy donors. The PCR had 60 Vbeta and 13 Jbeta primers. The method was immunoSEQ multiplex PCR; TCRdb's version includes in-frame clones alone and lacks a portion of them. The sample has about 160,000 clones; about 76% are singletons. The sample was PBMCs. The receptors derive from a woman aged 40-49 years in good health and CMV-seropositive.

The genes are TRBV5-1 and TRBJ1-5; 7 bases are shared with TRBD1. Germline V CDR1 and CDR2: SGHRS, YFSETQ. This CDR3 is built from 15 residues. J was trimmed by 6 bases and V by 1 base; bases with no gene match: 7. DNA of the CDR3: TGCGCCAGCAGCTTGCAGGGGGAGGAAAGTCAGCCCCAGCATTTT. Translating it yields CASSLQGEESQPQHF.

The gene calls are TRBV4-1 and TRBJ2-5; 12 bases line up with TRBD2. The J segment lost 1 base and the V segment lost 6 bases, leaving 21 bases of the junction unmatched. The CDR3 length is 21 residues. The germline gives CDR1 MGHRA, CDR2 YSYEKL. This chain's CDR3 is CASRGEIGLAGSLGVQETQYF. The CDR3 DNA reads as TGCGCCAGCAGAGGAGAAATAGGACTAGCGGGATCCCTCGGGGTCCAAGAGACCCAGTACTTC.

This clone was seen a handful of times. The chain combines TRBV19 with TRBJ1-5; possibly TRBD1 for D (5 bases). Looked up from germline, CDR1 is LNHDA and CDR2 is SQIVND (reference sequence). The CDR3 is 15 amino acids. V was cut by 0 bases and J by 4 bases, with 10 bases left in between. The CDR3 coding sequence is TGTGCCAGTAGTATAGATGCAGGGTGGAATCAGCCCCAGCATTTT. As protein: CASSIDAGWNQPQHF.

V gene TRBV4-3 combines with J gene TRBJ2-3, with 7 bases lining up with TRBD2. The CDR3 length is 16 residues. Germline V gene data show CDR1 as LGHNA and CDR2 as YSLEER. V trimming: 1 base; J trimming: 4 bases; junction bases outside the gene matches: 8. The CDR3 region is CASSQGASGGADTQYF. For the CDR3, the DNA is TGCGCCAGCAGCCAAGGCGCTAGCGGAGGAGCAGATACGCAGTATTTT.

The CDR3 spells CASTGTGVVGETQYF. CDR3 in DNA: TGCGCCAGCACCGGAACAGGGGTGGTAGGAGAGACCCAGTACTTC. This sequence joins TRBV5-1 and TRBJ2-5, with TRBD1 identical over 7 bases. Germline V gene data show CDR1 as SGHRS and CDR2 as YFSETQ. The CDR3 consists of 15 residues. The V gene end was trimmed by 6 bases and the J gene end by 4 bases; junction bases not matched to a gene: 12.

The CDR3 region has the DNA TGTGCCAGCAGCTCGACTCCGGGACAGGGCTCGAATTCACCCCTCCACTTT. This codes for CASSSTPGQGSNSPLHF. The gene calls are TRBV7-9 and TRBJ1-6; 9 nucleotides align to TRBD1. The CDR3 runs 17 residues. The germline V gene encodes CDR1 SEHNR and CDR2 FQNEAQ (reference sequence). Trimming removed 4 bases from V and 7 bases from J; junction bases left unmatched: 11.

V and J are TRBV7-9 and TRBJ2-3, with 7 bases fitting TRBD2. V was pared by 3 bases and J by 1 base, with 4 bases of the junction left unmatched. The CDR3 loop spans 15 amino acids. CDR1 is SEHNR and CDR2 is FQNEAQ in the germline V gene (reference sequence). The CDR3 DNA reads TGTGCCAGCAGCTTTTCCGCGGGGGGCACAGATACGCAGTATTTT. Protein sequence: CASSFSAGGTDTQYF.

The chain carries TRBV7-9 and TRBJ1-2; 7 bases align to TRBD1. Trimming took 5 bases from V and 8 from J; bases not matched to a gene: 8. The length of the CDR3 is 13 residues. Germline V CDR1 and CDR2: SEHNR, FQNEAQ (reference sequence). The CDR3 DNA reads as TGTGCCAGCAGCCATGACAGGGTCGGCGGCTACACCTTC. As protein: CASSHDRVGGYTF.

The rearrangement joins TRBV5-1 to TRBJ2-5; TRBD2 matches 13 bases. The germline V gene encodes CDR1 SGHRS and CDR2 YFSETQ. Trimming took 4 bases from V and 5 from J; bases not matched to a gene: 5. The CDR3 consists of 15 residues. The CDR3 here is CASSKLAGGEETQYF. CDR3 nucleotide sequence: TGCGCCAGCAGCAAACTAGCGGGGGGGGAGGAGACCCAGTACTTC.

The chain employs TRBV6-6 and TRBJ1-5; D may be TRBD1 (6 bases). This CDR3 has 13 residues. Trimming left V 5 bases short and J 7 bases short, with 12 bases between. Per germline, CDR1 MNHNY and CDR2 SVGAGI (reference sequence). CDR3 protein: CASSKDSIQPQHF. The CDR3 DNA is TGTGCCAGCAGTAAGGACAGCATACAGCCCCAGCATTTT.